Given below is one T cell receptor beta chain in context. This sample is part of a study of cytomegalovirus exposure and HLA in healthy donors. PCR primers comprised 60 Vbeta and 13 Jbeta primers. Sequencing used immunoSEQ multiplex PCR; TCRdb keeps in-frame clones, though not all of them. The sample lists 200,000 to 250,000 clones, around 73% occurring once. This CDR3 contains 13 residues. From germline, CDR1 is SGDLS and CDR2 YYNGEE. The ends were cut back, 6 bases at V and 3 bases at J, with 11 bases in the middle. Sequencing input: PBMCs. The sequence was obtained from a male donor in good health and CMV-seronegative. The rearrangement uses TRBV9 and TRBJ2-3; tentative D call: TRBD2 (5 bases). CDR3 coding DNA: TGTGCCAGCACGGGGTATGGGACAGATACGCAGTATTTT. Amino acid sequence: CASTGYGTDTQYF.